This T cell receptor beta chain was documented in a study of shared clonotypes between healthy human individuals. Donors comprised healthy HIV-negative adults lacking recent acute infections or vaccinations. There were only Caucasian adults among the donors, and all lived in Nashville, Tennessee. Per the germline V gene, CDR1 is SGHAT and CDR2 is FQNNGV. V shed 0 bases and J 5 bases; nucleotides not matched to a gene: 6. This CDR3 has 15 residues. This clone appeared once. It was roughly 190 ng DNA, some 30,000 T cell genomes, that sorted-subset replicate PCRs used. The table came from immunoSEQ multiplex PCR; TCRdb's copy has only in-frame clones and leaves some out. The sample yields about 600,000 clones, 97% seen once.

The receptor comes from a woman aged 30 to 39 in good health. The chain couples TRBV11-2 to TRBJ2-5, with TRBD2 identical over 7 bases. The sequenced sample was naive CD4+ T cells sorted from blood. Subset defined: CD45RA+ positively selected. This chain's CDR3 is CASSLDRVGGETQYF. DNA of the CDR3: TGTGCCAGCAGCTTAGACAGGGTGGGGGGGGAGACCCAGTACTTC.